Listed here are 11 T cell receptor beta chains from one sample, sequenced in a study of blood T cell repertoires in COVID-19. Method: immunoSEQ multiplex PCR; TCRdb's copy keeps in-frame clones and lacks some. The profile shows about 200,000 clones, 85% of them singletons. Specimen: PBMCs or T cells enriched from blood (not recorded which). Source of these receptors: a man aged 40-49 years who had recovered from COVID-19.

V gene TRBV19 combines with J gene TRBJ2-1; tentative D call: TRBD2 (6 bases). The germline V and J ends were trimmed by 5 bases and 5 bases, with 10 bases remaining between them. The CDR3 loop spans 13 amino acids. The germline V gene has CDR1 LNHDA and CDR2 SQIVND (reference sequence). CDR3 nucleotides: TGTGCCAGTAGTTTCCCGGGAGACAATGAGCAGTTCTTC. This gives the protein CASSFPGDNEQFF.

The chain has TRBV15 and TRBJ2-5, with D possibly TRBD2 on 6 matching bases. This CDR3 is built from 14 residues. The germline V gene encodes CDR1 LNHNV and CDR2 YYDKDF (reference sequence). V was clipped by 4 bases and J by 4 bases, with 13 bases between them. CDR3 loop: CATSIGTSRETQYF. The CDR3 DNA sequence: TGTGCCACCAGCATTGGGACTTCTCGAGAGACCCAGTACTTC.

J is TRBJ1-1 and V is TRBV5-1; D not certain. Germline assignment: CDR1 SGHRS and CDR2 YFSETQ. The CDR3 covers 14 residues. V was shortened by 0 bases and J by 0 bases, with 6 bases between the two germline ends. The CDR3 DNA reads TGCGCCAGCAGCTTGGCTCAGATGAACACTGAAGCTTTCTTT. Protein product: CASSLAQMNTEAFF.

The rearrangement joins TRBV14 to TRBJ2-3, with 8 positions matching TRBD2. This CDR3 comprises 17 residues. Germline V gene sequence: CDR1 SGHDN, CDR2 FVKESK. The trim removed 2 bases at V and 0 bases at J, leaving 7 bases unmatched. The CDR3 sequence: CASSQNVGRGSTDTQYF. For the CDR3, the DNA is TGTGCCAGCAGCCAAAATGTCGGGAGGGGGAGCACAGATACGCAGTATTTT. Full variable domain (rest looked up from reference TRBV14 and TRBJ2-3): EAGVTQFPSHSVIEKGQTVTLRCDPISGHDNLYWYRRVMGKEIKFLLHFVKESKQDESGMPNNRFLAERTGGTYSTLKVQPAELEDSGVYFCASSQNVGRGSTDTQYFGPGTRLTVL.

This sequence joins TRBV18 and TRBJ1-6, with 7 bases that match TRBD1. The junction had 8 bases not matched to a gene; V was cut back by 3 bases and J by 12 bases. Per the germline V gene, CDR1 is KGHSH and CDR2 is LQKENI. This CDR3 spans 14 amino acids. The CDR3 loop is CASSPGQGVEPLHF. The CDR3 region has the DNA TGTGCCAGCTCACCTGGGCAGGGGGTTGAACCCCTCCACTTT.

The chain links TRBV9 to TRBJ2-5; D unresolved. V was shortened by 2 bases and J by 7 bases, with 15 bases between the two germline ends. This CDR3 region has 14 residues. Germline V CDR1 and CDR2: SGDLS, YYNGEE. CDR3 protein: CASSVNPEPGTQYF. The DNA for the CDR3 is TGTGCCAGCAGCGTGAACCCGGAACCAGGGACCCAGTACTTC.

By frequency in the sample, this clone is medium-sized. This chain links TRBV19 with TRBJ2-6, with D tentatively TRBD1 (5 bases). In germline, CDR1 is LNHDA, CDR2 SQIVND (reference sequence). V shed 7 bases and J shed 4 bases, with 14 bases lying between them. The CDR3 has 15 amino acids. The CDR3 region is CASKRAGSGANVLTF. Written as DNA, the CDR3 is TGTGCCAGTAAAAGAGCAGGGTCAGGGGCCAACGTCCTGACTTTC.

The CDR3 DNA is TGTGCCAGCAGTTTAGTATTTACCGGACAGGAAAACACCGGGGAGCTGTTTTTT. Translating it yields CASSLVFTGQENTGELFF. The J gene is TRBJ2-2, the V gene TRBV28; 7 bases align to TRBD1. CDR1 is MDHEN, CDR2 SYDVKM, per germline. The CDR3 is 18 residues long. The V and J ends lost 2 bases and 2 bases, in that order; junction bases with no gene match: 11.

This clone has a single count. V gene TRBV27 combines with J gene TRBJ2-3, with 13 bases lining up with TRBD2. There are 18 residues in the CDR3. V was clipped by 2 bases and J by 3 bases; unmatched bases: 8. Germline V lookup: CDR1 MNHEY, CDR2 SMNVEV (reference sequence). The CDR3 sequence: CASSLNHPGLAGTDTQYF. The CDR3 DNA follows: TGTGCCAGCAGTTTAAACCATCCGGGACTAGCGGGAACAGATACGCAGTATTTT.

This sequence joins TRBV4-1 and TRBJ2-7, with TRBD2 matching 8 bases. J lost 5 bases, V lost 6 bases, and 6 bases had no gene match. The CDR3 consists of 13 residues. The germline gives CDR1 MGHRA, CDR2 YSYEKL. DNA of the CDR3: TGCGCCAGCAGGGGAGCGGGAGTCGACGAGCAGTACTTC. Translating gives CASRGAGVDEQYF.

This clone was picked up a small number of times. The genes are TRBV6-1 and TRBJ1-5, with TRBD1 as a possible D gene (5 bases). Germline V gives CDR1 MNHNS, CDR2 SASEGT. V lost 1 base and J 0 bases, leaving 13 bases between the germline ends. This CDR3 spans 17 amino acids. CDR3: CASSEGRAGNSNQPQHF. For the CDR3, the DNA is TGTGCCAGCAGTGAAGGTCGGGCAGGGAATAGCAATCAGCCCCAGCATTTT.